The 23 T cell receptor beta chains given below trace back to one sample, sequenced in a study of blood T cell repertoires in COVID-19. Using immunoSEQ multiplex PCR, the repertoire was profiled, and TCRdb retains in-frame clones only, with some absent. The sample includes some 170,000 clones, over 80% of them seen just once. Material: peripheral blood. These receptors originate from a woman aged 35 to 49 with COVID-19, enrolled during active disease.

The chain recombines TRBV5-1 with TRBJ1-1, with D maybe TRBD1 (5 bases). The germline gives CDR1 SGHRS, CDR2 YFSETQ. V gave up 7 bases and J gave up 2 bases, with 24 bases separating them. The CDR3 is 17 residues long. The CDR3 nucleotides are TGCGCCAGCGGCCTAAGGCCACCGGGACTAACTAACACTGAAGCTTTCTTT. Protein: CASGLRPPGLTNTEAFF.

The CDR3 here is CASSLGTGGANTQYF. The CDR3 DNA reads TGTGCCAGCAGCTTAGGGACAGGGGGCGCCAATACGCAGTATTTT. J is TRBJ2-3 and V is TRBV11-2; 11 bases fit TRBD1. V lost 1 base to trimming and J lost 7 bases; unmatched junction nucleotides: 4. Germline assignment: CDR1 SGHAT and CDR2 FQNNGV. The CDR3 loop spans 15 amino acids.

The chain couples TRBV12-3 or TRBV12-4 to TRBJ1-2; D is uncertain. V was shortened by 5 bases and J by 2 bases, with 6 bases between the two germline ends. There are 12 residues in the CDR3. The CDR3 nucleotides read TGTGCCAGCAGTCTCCTGAACTATGGCTACACCTTC. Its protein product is CASSLLNYGYTF.

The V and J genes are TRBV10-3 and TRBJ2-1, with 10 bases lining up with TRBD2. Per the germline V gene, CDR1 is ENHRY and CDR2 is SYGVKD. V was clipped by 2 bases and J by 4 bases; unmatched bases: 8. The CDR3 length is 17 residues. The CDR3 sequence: CAISEELAGRLYNEQFF. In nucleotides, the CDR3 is TGTGCCATCAGTGAGGAACTAGCGGGAAGGTTGTACAATGAGCAGTTCTTC.

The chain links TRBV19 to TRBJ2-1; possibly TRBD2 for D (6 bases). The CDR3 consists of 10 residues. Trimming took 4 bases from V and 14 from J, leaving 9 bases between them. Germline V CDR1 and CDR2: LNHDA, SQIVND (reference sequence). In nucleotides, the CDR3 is TGTGCCAGTAGTAGCGGGGAGAAGTTCTTC. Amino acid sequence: CASSSGEKFF.

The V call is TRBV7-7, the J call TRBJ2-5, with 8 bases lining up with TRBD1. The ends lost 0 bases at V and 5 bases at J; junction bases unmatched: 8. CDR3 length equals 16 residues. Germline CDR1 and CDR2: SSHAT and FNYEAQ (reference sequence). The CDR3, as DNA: TGTGCCAGCAGCTTAGCGGGGGTCAGGGGGCATGAGACCCAGTACTTC. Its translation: CASSLAGVRGHETQYF.

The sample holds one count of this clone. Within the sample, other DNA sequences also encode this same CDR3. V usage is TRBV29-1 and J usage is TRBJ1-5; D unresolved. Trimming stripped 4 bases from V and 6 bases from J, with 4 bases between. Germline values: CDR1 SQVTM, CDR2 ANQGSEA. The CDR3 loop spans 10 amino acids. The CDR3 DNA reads TGCAGCGTTGGGAGTCAGCCCCAGCATTTT. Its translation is CSVGSQPQHF.

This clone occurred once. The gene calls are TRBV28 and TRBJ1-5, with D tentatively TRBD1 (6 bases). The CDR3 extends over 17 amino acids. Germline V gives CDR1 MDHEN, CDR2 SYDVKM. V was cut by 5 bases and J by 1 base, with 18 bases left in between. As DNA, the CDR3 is TGTGCCAGCAGTCCCCACCAGGGGCTTCAAAGCAATCAGCCCCAGCATTTT. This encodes CASSPHQGLQSNQPQHF.

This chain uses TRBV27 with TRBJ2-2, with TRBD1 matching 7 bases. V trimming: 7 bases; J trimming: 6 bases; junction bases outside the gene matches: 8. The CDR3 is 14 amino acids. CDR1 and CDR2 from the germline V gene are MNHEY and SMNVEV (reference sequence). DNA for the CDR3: TGTGCCAGCAAAATATACAGGGGACCCGGGGAGCTGTTTTTT. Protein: CASKIYRGPGELFF.

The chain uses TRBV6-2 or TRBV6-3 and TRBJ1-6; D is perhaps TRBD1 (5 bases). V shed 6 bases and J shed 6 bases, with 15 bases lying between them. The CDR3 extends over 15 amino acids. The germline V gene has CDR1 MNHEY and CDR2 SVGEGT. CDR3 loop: CASSPSGGINSPLHF. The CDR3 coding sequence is TGTGCCAGCAGCCCTAGCGGGGGAATTAATTCACCCCTCCACTTT.

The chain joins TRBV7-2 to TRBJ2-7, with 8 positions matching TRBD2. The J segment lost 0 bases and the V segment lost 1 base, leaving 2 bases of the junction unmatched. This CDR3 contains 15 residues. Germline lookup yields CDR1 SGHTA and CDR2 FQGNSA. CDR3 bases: TGTGCCAGCAGCTTAGTGAGCGGGGGCTCCTACGAGCAGTACTTC. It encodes CASSLVSGGSYEQYF.

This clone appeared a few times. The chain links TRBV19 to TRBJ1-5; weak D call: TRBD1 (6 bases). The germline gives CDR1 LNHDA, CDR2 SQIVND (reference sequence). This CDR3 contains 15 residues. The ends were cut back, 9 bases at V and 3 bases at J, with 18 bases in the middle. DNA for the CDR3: TGTGCCAGCCGAGGGGACAAACAAGCCAATCAGCCCCAGCATTTT. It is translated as CASRGDKQANQPQHF.

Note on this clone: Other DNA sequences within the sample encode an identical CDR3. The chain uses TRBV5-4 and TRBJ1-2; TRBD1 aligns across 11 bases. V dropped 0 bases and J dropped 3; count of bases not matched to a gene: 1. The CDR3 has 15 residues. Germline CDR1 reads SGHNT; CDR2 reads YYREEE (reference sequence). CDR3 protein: CASSLGGQGDYGYTF. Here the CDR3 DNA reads TGTGCCAGCAGCTTGGGGGGACAGGGGGACTATGGCTACACCTTC.

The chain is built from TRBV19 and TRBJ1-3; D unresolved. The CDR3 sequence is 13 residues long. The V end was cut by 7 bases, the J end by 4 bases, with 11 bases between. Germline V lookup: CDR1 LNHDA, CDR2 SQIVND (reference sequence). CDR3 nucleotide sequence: TGTGCCAGTATACAGCTACCCGGAAACACCATATATTTT. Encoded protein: CASIQLPGNTIYF.

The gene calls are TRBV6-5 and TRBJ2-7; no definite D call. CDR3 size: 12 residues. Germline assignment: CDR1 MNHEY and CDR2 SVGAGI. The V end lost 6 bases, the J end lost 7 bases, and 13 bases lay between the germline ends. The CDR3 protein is CASSHPRLEQYF. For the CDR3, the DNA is TGTGCCAGCAGCCACCCTAGGTTGGAGCAGTACTTC.

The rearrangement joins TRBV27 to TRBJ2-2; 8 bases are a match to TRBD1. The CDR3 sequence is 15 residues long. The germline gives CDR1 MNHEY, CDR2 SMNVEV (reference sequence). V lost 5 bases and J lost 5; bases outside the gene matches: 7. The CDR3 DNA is TGTGCCAGCAGTCCCAGGGGGCGAGGTACCGGGGAGCTGTTTTTT. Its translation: CASSPRGRGTGELFF.

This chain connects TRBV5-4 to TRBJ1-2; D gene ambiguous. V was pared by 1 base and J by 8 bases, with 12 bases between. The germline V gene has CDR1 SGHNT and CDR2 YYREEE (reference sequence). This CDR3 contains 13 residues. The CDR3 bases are TGTGCCAGCAGCTTGCCCGAAGCTCGGGGCTACACCTTC. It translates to CASSLPEARGYTF.

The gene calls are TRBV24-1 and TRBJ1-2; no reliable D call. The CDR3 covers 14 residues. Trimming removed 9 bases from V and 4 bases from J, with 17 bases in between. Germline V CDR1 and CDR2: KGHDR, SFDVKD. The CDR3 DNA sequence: TGTGCCACCTGGGGAGGACCGCCTGTCTATGGCTACACCTTC. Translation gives CATWGGPPVYGYTF.

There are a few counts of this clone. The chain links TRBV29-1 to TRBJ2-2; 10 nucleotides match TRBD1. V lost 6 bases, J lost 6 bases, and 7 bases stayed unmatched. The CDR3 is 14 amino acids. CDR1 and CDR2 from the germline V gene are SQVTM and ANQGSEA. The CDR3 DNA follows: TGCAGCGTGGCCGGGACAGGGGTGCCCGGGGAGCTGTTTTTT. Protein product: CSVAGTGVPGELFF.

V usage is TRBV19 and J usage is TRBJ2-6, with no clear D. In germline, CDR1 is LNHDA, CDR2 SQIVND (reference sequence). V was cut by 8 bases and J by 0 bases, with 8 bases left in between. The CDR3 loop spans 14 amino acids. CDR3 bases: TGTGCCAGTCGCCCGGGCTCTGGGGCCAACGTCCTGACTTTC. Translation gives CASRPGSGANVLTF.

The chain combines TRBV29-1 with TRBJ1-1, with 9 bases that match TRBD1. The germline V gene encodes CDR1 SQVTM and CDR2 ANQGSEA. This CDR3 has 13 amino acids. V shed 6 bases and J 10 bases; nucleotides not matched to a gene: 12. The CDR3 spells CSVTGTGRLSAFF. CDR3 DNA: TGCAGCGTCACCGGGACAGGGAGGTTATCAGCTTTCTTT. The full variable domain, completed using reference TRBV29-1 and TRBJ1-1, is SAVISQKPSRDICQRGTSLTIQCQVDSQVTMMFWYRQQPGQSLTLIATANQGSEATYESGFVIDKFPISRPNLTFSTLTVSNMSPEDSSIYLCSVTGTGRLSAFFGQGTRLTVV.

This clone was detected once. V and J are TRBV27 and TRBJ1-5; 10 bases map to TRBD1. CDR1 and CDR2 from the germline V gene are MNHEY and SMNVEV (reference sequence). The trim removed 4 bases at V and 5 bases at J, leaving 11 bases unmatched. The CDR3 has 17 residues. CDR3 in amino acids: CASSSLTGTGDDQPQHF. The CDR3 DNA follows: TGTGCCAGCAGTTCCCTGACCGGGACAGGGGACGATCAGCCCCAGCATTTT.

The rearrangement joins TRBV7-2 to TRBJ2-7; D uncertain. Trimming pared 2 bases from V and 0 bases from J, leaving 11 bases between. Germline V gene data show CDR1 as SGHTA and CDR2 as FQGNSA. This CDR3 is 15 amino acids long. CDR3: CASSLILADSYEQYF. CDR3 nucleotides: TGTGCCAGCAGCTTAATACTGGCGGACTCCTACGAGCAGTACTTC.